This passage covers 20 T cell receptor beta chains from one sample sequenced in a study of control samples from healthy donors and cancer patients. Some clones are missing from TCRdb's copy, which holds only in-frame ones; the method was immunoSEQ multiplex PCR. The sample includes 150,000 or so clones, around 90% of them seen just once. Sequencing was done on a sample of blood. The source is a man aged 18 to 29 in good health.

The chain recombines TRBV27 with TRBJ2-2; TRBD2 agrees at 9 bases. J was trimmed by 0 bases and V by 2 bases; bases with no gene match: 13. Germline CDR1 reads MNHEY; CDR2 reads SMNVEV (reference sequence). The CDR3 totals 20 residues. The CDR3 reads CASSLIGELAGPPNTGELFF. The DNA for the CDR3 is TGTGCCAGCAGTTTAATAGGGGAGCTAGCGGGGCCCCCGAACACCGGGGAGCTGTTTTTT.

The chain joins TRBV7-6 to TRBJ2-1, with D unclear. Trimming left V 4 bases short and J 3 bases short, with 4 bases between. Germline CDR1 SGHVS, CDR2 FNYEAQ. The CDR3 is made up of 12 amino acids. The CDR3 DNA is TGTGCCAGCAGCTCGAACTACAATGAGCAGTTCTTC. Protein product: CASSSNYNEQFF.

By sample fraction, this clone is medium-sized. The V and J genes are TRBV2 and TRBJ2-7; 8 bases map to TRBD2. J lost 6 bases, V lost 3 bases, and 7 bases had no gene match. The CDR3 runs to 14 residues. Germline loops: CDR1 SNHLY, CDR2 FYNNEI. CDR3 DNA: TGTGCCAGCAGTGATTCCAGCGGGGGACCCGAGCAGTACTTC. It yields the protein CASSDSSGGPEQYF.

The rearrangement joins TRBV7-9 to TRBJ2-7, with TRBD1 matching over 11 bases. Germline CDR1 reads SEHNR; CDR2 reads FQNEAQ (reference sequence). The length of the CDR3 is 12 residues. J lost 9 bases, V lost 5 bases, and 3 bases had no gene match. The CDR3 DNA reads TGTGCCAGCAGCCCGGGACAGGGGGTGCAGTACTTC. Amino acid sequence: CASSPGQGVQYF.

V gene TRBV6-1 combines with J gene TRBJ1-6; TRBD1 is a possible D gene (5 bases). The CDR3 consists of 18 residues. Germline values: CDR1 MNHNS, CDR2 SASEGT. Deletions cut 3 bases from V and 8 bases from J, with 23 bases between. The DNA for the CDR3 is TGTGCCAGCAGTGATAAGCCGGGAGGAAGGACAAGCTATTCACCCCTCCACTTT. Translated, it gives CASSDKPGGRTSYSPLHF.

The chain employs TRBV9 and TRBJ2-1, with TRBD2 as a possible D gene (6 bases). Per the germline V gene, CDR1 is SGDLS and CDR2 is YYNGEE. This CDR3 contains 13 residues. Trimming pared 3 bases from V and 9 bases from J, leaving 13 bases between. In DNA form, the CDR3 reads TGTGCCAGCAGCGGTCGACTAGGAGGTGAGCAGTTCTTC. Translating gives CASSGRLGGEQFF.

The gene calls are TRBV7-9 and TRBJ1-1; a possible D gene is TRBD1 (6 bases). Per germline, CDR1 SEHNR and CDR2 FQNEAQ (reference sequence). V was shortened by 4 bases and J by 3 bases, with 24 bases between the two germline ends. The CDR3 spans 18 residues. The CDR3 sequence: CASSSTNSLLTGHTEAFF. The CDR3 DNA reads TGTGCCAGCAGCTCGACTAACTCCTTACTTACAGGGCACACTGAAGCTTTCTTT.

V usage is TRBV3-1 (or the pseudogene TRBV3-2) and J usage is TRBJ1-1; tentatively, D is TRBD1 (6 bases). V was cut by 3 bases and J by 6 bases, with 17 bases left in between. The CDR3 consists of 15 residues. Germline CDR1 is LGHDT and CDR2 is YNNKEL (reference sequence). The CDR3 protein is CASSQRGPLTAEAFF. In nucleotides, the CDR3 is TGTGCCAGCAGCCAGCGGGGGCCGTTGACGGCTGAAGCTTTCTTT.

The genes are TRBV4-2 and TRBJ2-7; D may be TRBD1 or TRBD2 (5 bases each). The CDR3 is 16 amino acids. V was shortened by 0 bases and J by 3 bases, with 15 bases between the two germline ends. Germline V gene lookup returns CDR1 LGHNA and CDR2 YNFKEQ. This CDR3 is CASSQEGGYGGYEQYF. CDR3 bases: TGTGCCAGCAGCCAAGAAGGCGGTTATGGGGGCTACGAGCAGTACTTC.

This clone occurred once. The chain couples TRBV5-6 to TRBJ1-2; 7 bases line up with TRBD1. With V trimmed by 5 bases and J by 1 base, 8 bases remained unmatched. This CDR3 is 15 amino acids long. Per germline, CDR1 SGHDT and CDR2 YYEEEE. The CDR3 here is CASRATGRHNYGYTF. In DNA form, the CDR3 reads TGTGCCAGCAGAGCGACAGGGAGGCATAACTATGGCTACACCTTC.

This sequence joins TRBV6-6 and TRBJ2-7, with 8 nucleotides matching TRBD2. This CDR3 contains 14 residues. CDR1 and CDR2 (germline): MNHNY, SVGAGI (reference sequence). V lost 5 bases to trimming and J lost 2 bases; unmatched junction nucleotides: 5. CDR3 bases: TGTGCCAGCAGTCCGGGGGGGGGAACCTACGAGCAGTACTTC. Protein product: CASSPGGGTYEQYF.

The chain links TRBV5-1 to TRBJ2-1; 11 positions match TRBD1. Germline V gene lookup returns CDR1 SGHRS and CDR2 YFSETQ. This CDR3 contains 16 residues. The V and J ends lost 0 bases and 6 bases, in that order; junction bases with no gene match: 5. CDR3 in amino acids: CASSLGAGTGGNEQFF. DNA of the CDR3: TGCGCCAGCAGCTTGGGGGCCGGGACAGGGGGCAATGAGCAGTTCTTC.

This clone was counted once. V gene TRBV7-9 combines with J gene TRBJ1-2, with D hard to call. CDR1 SEHNR and CDR2 FQNEAQ come from the germline V gene (reference sequence). Between the trimmed V and J ends, which lost 7 bases and 6 bases, there was a span of 15 bases. The CDR3 is 13 amino acids. DNA of the CDR3: TGTGCCAGCACCCCCGAACACCCCGATGGCTACACCTTC. Translation gives CASTPEHPDGYTF.

The V and J genes are TRBV10-1 and TRBJ2-4, with 7 bases identical to TRBD1. Trimming took 5 bases from V and 0 from J; bases not matched to a gene: 7. Per the germline V gene, CDR1 is WNHNN and CDR2 is SYGVQD (reference sequence). CDR3 length equals 16 residues. The CDR3 reads CASSQDRILAKNIQYF. As DNA, the CDR3 is TGCGCCAGCAGTCAGGACAGGATCCTAGCCAAAAACATTCAGTACTTC.

The rearrangement joins TRBV24-1 to TRBJ2-5, with TRBD2 identical over 10 bases. There are 18 residues in the CDR3. Germline lookup yields CDR1 KGHDR and CDR2 SFDVKD. The V gene end was trimmed by 0 bases and the J gene end by 2 bases; junction bases not matched to a gene: 8. Here the CDR3 DNA reads TGTGCCACCAGTGATTTGGGCGCTAGCGGGGGACTACAAGAGACCCAGTACTTC. Translated, it gives CATSDLGASGGLQETQYF.

The DNA of the CDR3 is TGTGCCAGCAGTTATTTCAGGGCTGCAACTGAAGCTTTCTTT. Its protein is CASSYFRAATEAFF. J is TRBJ1-1 and V is TRBV6-5; TRBD1 is a possible D gene (5 bases). The CDR3 is 14 residues long. V lost 3 bases and J 5 bases, leaving 13 bases between the germline ends. Germline assignment: CDR1 MNHEY and CDR2 SVGAGI.

This sequence joins TRBV4-3 and TRBJ2-2, with 9 nucleotides matching TRBD2. The CDR3 has 16 amino acids. Trimming at V came to 4 bases and at J to 7 bases, leaving 10 bases not matched to a gene. Germline V CDR1 and CDR2: LGHNA, YSLEER. This CDR3 reads CASSLFSGGAGGELFF. CDR3 DNA: TGCGCCAGCAGCCTTTTTAGCGGGGGAGCGGGCGGGGAGCTGTTTTTT.

The chain couples TRBV21-1 to TRBJ2-3; whether TRBD1, the table's D call, matches the DNA was not checked. TRBV21-1 is a documented pseudogene. CDR3 size: 20 residues. CDR3 loop: CASSKESDRGGFHSTDTQYF. CDR3 coding DNA: TGTGCCAGCAGCAAAGAGTCGGACAGGGGCGGTTTCCACAGCACAGATACGCAGTATTTT.

The rearrangement links TRBV6-2 or TRBV6-3 to TRBJ2-5; 7 nucleotides align to TRBD2. The CDR3 has 15 residues. The germline gives CDR1 MNHEY, CDR2 SVGEGT. Trimming cost V 0 bases and J 1 base; bases outside gene matches: 2. CDR3 in DNA: TGTGCCAGCAGTTACTCGCGGGGGAGCCAAGAGACCCAGTACTTC. It codes for CASSYSRGSQETQYF.

This clone was detected only a few times. This chain connects TRBV7-9 to TRBJ1-5, with D hard to call. The CDR3 loop spans 14 amino acids. The germline V and J ends were trimmed by 4 bases and 0 bases, with 7 bases remaining between them. In germline, CDR1 is SEHNR, CDR2 FQNEAQ (reference sequence). The CDR3 DNA is TGTGCCAGCAGCTATGACGGTAGCAATCAGCCCCAGCATTTT. It is translated as CASSYDGSNQPQHF.